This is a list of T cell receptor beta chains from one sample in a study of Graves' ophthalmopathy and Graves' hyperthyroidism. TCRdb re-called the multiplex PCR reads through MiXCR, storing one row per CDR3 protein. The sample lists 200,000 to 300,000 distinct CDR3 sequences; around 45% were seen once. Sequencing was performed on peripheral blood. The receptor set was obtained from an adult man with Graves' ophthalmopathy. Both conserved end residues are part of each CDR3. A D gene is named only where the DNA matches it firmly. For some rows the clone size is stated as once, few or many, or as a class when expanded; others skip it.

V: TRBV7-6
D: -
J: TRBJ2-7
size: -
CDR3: CASSPRGAHEQYF
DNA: TGTGCCAGCAGCCCACGGGGGGCTCACGAGCAGTACTTC

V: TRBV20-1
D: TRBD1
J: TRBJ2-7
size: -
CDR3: CSARGTGEYEQYF
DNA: TGCAGTGCTAGAGGCACAGGGGAGTACGAGCAGTACTTC

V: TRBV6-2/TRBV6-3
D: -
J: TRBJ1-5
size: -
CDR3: CASSFRQPVDNQPQHF
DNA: TGTGCCAGCAGTTTCCGACAGCCAGTTGACAATCAGCCCCAGCATTTT

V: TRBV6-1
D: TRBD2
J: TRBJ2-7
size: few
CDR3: CASSLPSGGTLEQYF
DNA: TGTGCCAGCAGCTTACCGTCGGGAGGGACCCTCGAGCAGTACTTC

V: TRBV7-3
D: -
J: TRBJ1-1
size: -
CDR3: CASLIPGITEAFF
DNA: TGTGCCAGCCTTATTCCAGGGATCACTGAAGCTTTCTTT

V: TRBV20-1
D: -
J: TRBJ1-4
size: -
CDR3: CSARGQGMANEKLFF
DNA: TGCAGTGCTAGAGGGCAGGGTATGGCTAATGAAAAACTGTTTTTT

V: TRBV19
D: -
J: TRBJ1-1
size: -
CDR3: CASSFLRDEAFF
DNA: TGTGCCAGTAGTTTCCTTAGGGATGAAGCTTTCTTT

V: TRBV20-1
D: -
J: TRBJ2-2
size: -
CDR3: CSARVGERNTGELFF
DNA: TGCAGTGCTAGAGTTGGGGAGCGGAACACCGGGGAGCTGTTTTTT

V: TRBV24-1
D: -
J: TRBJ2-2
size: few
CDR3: CATSDLLLASTGELFF
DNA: TGTGCCACCAGTGATTTGTTGCTAGCGAGCACCGGGGAGCTGTTTTTT

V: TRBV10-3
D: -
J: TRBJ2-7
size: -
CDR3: CAILEGATYEQYF
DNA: TGTGCCATCCTGGAGGGAGCGACCTACGAGCAGTACTTC

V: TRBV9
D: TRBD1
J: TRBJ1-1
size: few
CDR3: CASSSWDRGTEAFF
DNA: TGTGCCAGCAGCTCCTGGGACAGGGGAACTGAAGCTTTCTTT

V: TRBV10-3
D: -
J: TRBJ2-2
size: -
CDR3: CASSYPAGELFF
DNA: TGTGCCAGCAGTTACCCAGCGGGGGAGCTGTTTTTT

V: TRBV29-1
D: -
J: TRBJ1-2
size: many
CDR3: CSVGPGAYGYTF
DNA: TGCAGCGTTGGTCCAGGGGCGTATGGCTACACCTTC

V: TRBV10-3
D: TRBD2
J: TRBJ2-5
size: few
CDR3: CAISESASGSQETQYF
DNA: TGTGCCATCAGTGAGTCGGCTAGCGGGTCCCAAGAGACCCAGTACTTC

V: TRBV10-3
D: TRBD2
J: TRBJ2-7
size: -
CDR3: CASSYSLAGDEQYF
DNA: TGTGCCAGCAGTTACAGTCTAGCGGGGGACGAGCAGTACTTC

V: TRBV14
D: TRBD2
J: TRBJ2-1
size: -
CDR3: CASSRPTAGHNEQFF
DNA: TGTGCCAGCAGCCGCCCGACAGCGGGACACAATGAGCAGTTCTTC

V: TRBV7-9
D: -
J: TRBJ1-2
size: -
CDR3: CASSPSGRSGYTF
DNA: TGTGCCAGCAGCCCGTCGGGGAGGAGTGGCTACACCTTC

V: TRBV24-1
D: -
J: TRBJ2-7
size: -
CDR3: CATSDRRSSYEQYF
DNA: TGTGCCACCAGTGATAGGAGGAGCTCCTACGAGCAGTACTTC

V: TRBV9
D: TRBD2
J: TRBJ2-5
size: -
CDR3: CATSRESREEYQETQYF
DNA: TGTGCCACCTCCAGGGAATCCCGGGAGGAGTACCAAGAGACCCAGTACTTC

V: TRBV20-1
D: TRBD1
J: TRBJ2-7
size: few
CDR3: CSARGQGVAYEQYF
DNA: TGCAGTGCTAGGGGACAGGGGGTCGCCTACGAGCAGTACTTC

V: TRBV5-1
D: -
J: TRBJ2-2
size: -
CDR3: CASERQHTGELFF
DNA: TGCGCCAGCGAGAGACAGCACACCGGGGAGCTGTTTTTT